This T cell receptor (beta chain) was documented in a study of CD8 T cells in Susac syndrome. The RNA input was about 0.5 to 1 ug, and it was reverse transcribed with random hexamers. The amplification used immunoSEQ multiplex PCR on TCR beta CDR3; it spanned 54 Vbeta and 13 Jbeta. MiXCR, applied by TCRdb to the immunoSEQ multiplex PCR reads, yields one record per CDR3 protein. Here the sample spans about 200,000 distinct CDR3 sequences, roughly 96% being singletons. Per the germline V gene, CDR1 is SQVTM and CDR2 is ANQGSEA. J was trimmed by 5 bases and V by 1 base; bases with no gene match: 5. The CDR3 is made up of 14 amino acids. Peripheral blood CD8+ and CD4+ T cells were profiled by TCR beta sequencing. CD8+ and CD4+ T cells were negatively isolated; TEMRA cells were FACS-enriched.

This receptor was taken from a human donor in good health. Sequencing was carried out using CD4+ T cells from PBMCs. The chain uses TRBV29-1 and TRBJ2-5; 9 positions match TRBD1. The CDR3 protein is CSVEGDRDAETQYF. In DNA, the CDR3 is TGCAGCGTTGAAGGGGACAGGGACGCGGAGACCCAGTACTTC.